One and the same sample provided the 13 T cell receptor beta chains below, sequenced in a study of regulatory and conventional T cells in RAG deficiency. Produced via immunoSEQ multiplex PCR; TCRdb's table is partial and in-frame only. This sample has approximately 46,000 clones, with about nine tenths found just once. Blood CD4+ CD25-low CD127-high conventional T cells supplied the genomic DNA template. The sample also formed part of further work on regulatory T cells. Turning to that study: The primer mix had 52 TRBV and 13 TRBJ primers.

The sample comprised CD4+ effector T cells sorted from blood. All receptors come from a human donor in good health.

As to this clone: The same CDR3 also results from other DNA sequences found in this sample. The chain uses TRBV18 and TRBJ2-7, with unresolved D. The CDR3 length is 11 residues. Germline V gene data show CDR1 as KGHSH and CDR2 as LQKENI. V lost 2 bases and J lost 3, with 2 bases in between. CDR3: CASSPGYEQYF. The CDR3 bases are TGTGCCAGCTCACCAGGCTACGAGCAGTACTTC.

This chain uses TRBV27 with TRBJ2-2; 10 nucleotides match TRBD1. There are 16 residues in the CDR3. Trimming removed 6 bases from V and 4 bases from J; junction bases left unmatched: 8. The V gene's germline CDR1 is MNHEY and CDR2 SMNVEV (reference sequence). The CDR3 region has the DNA TGTGCCAGCAGGACTCCGGGACAGGGGCTCACCGGGGAGCTGTTTTTT. Encoded protein: CASRTPGQGLTGELFF.

V and J are TRBV9 and TRBJ1-3; tentative D call: TRBD1 (6 bases). V lost 2 bases to trimming and J lost 5 bases, with 14 bases between them. This CDR3 is 15 amino acids long. The germline V gene has CDR1 SGDLS and CDR2 YYNGEE. CDR3 DNA sequence: TGTGCCAGCAGCGTGACTCCGAGGGACAGAAACACCATATATTTT. This translates into CASSVTPRDRNTIYF. Looking up the rest from reference TRBV9 and TRBJ1-3 gives the full variable domain: DSGVTQTPKHLITATGQRVTLRCSPRSGDLSVYWYQQSLDQGLQFLIQYYNGEERAKGNILERFSAQQFPDLHSELNLSSLELGDSALYFCASSVTPRDRNTIYFGEGSWLTVV.

Concerning this clone: At one boundary the junction diverges from the germline segment, which might be a read error. CDR3 sequence: CTSSVASGQTQETQYF. CDR3 coding DNA: TGTACCAGCAGCGTAGCTTCAGGACAAACACAAGAGACCCAGTACTTC. This chain uses TRBV9 with TRBJ2-5; D is possibly TRBD1 (5 bases). Germline CDR1 and CDR2: SGDLS and YYNGEE. CDR3 length: 16 residues.

This clone has only a few counts. The rearrangement uses TRBV15 and TRBJ1-3; 9 bases map to TRBD1. In germline, CDR1 is LNHNV, CDR2 YYDKDF (reference sequence). There are 18 residues in the CDR3. The V and J ends lost 0 bases and 3 bases, in that order; junction bases with no gene match: 9. The CDR3 DNA sequence: TGTGCCACCAGCAGAGATGAGTGGGGACAGGGCTTTGGAAACACCATATATTTT. This gives the protein CATSRDEWGQGFGNTIYF.

The CDR3 coding sequence is TGCGCCAGCAGCTGGCTAGGGGAGGGCAATGAGCAGTTCTTC. Translated, it gives CASSWLGEGNEQFF. The chain recombines TRBV5-1 with TRBJ2-1, with 7 bases aligning to TRBD2. The CDR3 length is 14 residues. The J segment lost 6 bases and the V segment lost 3 bases, leaving 6 bases of the junction unmatched. CDR1 is SGHRS, CDR2 YFSETQ, per germline.

V and J are TRBV7-2 and TRBJ2-7, with D possibly called TRBD1 or TRBD2 (5 bases each). The CDR3 consists of 14 residues. Per the germline V gene, CDR1 is SGHTA and CDR2 is FQGNSA. V lost 4 bases and J lost 3, with 13 bases in between. The CDR3 DNA reads TGTGCCAGCAGCTCTTCGTGGGGGAACTACGAGCAGTACTTC. Protein product: CASSSSWGNYEQYF.

V is TRBV30 and J is TRBJ2-2, with 7 nucleotides matching TRBD2. With V trimmed by 8 bases and J by 3 bases, 3 bases remained unmatched. The CDR3 is 12 amino acids. CDR1 and CDR2 (germline): GTSNPN, SVGIG (reference sequence). The CDR3 loop reads CAMGGDTGELFF. For the CDR3, the DNA is TGTGCCATGGGGGGGGACACCGGGGAGCTGTTTTTT.

This clone was seen just once. The rearrangement joins TRBV19 to TRBJ2-5, with 7 nucleotides matching TRBD2. Germline lookup yields CDR1 LNHDA and CDR2 SQIVND (reference sequence). V gave up 0 bases and J gave up 6 bases; unmatched junction bases: 7. CDR3 length: 15 residues. The CDR3 sequence: CASSIDLASGQTQYF. In nucleotides, the CDR3 is TGTGCCAGTAGTATAGATCTGGCTAGCGGACAGACCCAGTACTTC.

This chain links TRBV5-1 with TRBJ1-2; no firm D call. Germline values: CDR1 SGHRS, CDR2 YFSETQ. The V end was cut by 1 base, the J end by 0 bases, with 10 bases between. The CDR3 is made up of 15 amino acids. CDR3 nucleotide sequence: TGCGCCAGCAGCTTGTTGGCAGCCTCTAACTATGGCTACACCTTC. Protein product: CASSLLAASNYGYTF.

This clone was seen a few times. The rearrangement uses TRBV5-1 and TRBJ1-3; D is undetermined. This CDR3 is 17 amino acids long. The germline V gene encodes CDR1 SGHRS and CDR2 YFSETQ. The V and J ends lost 1 base and 2 bases respectively, with 16 bases between them. Here the CDR3 DNA reads TGCGCCAGCAGCTTGAGGCTACTTGACTCACCTGGAAACACCATATATTTT. Its translation is CASSLRLLDSPGNTIYF.

This clone was detected only a few times. The CDR3, as DNA: TGTGCCAGCAGTACTCCGAACACTGAAGCTTTCTTT. Translating it yields CASSTPNTEAFF. This chain connects TRBV6-6 to TRBJ1-1; no clear D gene. Trimming left V 5 bases short and J 1 base short, with 5 bases between. There are 12 residues in the CDR3. Germline V CDR1 and CDR2: MNHNY, SVGAGI (reference sequence).

The CDR3 region is CASSQVRTQRAHNEQFF. The CDR3 DNA is TGTGCCAGCAGCCAAGTCCGGACACAACGAGCTCACAATGAGCAGTTCTTC. This rearrangement joins TRBV7-9 to TRBJ2-1; TRBD1 might be the D (5 bases). V was shortened by 5 bases and J by 5 bases, with 22 bases between the two germline ends. There are 17 residues in the CDR3. The germline V gene encodes CDR1 SEHNR and CDR2 FQNEAQ (reference sequence).